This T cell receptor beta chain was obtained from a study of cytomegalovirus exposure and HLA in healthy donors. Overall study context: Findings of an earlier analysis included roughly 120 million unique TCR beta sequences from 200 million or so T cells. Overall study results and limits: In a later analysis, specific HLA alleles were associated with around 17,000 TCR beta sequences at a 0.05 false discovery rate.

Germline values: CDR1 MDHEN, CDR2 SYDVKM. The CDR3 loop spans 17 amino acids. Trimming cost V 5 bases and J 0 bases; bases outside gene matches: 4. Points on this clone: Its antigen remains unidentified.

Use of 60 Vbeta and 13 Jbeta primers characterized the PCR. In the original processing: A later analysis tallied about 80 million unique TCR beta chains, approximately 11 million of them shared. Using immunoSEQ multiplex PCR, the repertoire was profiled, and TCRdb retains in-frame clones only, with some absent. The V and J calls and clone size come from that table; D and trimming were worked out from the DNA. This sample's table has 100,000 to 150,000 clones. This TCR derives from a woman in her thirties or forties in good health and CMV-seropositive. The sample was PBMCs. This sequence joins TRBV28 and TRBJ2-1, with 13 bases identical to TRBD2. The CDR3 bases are TGTGCCAGCAGTCCTCGGACTAGCGGGAGCTCCTACAATGAGCAGTTCTTC. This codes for CASSPRTSGSSYNEQFF.